In this sample, the clone carrying this TCR beta chain turned up many times. The antigen remains undetermined. The data are from a study of CD8 T cells in ankylosing spondylitis. Study observations and caveats: Significant enrichment of disease-linked clones was reportedly seen in matched ankylosing spondylitis synovial fluid. Characteristic of ankylosing spondylitis blood, it appeared, was a TCR beta motif comprising several highly homologous variants. In reactive arthritis synovial fluid and blood, some motif variants had been reported before.

The CDR3 spans 13 residues. Germline CDR1 is DFQATT and CDR2 is SNEGSKA (reference sequence). V lost 2 bases to trimming and J lost 7 bases, with 14 bases between them. TCR beta libraries were made by quantitative 5'-RACE with molecular barcodes. One entry per CDR3 protein, called by TCRdb with MiXCR from the 5' RACE reads. The sample lists hundreds of thousands of distinct CDR3 sequences; over 9.5% were seen once. The chain carries TRBV20-1 and TRBJ1-1, with D tentatively TRBD1 (5 bases). Sequenced material: blood, either unsorted or a sorted T cell fraction (not recorded which). This receptor was identified in a male donor with ankylosing spondylitis or in good health (not recorded which). Here the CDR3 DNA reads TGCAGTGCTAGAATCGAGTGGGGCGGTGAAGCTTTCTTT. Translated: CSARIEWGGEAFF.